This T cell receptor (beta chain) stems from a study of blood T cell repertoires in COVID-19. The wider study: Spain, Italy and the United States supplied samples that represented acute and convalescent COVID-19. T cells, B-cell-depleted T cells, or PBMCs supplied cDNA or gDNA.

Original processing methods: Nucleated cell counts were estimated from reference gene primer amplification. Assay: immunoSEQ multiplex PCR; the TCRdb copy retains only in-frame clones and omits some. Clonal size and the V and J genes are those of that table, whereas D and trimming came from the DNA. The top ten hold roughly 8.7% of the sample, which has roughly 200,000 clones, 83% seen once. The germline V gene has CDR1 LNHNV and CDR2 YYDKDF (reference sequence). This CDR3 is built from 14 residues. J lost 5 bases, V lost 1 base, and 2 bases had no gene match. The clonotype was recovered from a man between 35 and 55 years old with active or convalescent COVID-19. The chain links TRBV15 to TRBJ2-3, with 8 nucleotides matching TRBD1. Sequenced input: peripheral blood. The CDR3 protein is CATSRARGQDTQYF. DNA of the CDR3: TGTGCCACCAGCAGAGCCAGGGGGCAAGATACGCAGTATTTT.